A selection of T cell receptor beta chains follows, all from one sample in a study of identical twins. A single record per CDR3 protein comes from TCRdb applying MiXCR to the 5' RACE reads. The sample gives 150,000 or so distinct CDR3 sequences, roughly 3.5% of which show up once; 8.1% is in the top ten. Sequencing was performed on memory T cells sorted from blood. The receptors were sampled from a young man in good health. Each CDR3 is given with its conserved first and last residue. A D gene is named only where the DNA matches it firmly. Size values are once, few and many counts, or a class for expanded clones, and some rows have none.

v_gene	d_gene	abundance	j_gene	CDR3aa	CDR3nt
TRBV19	TRBD1	many	TRBJ2-2	CASQGARAGELFF	TGTGCCAGCCAGGGGGCGCGGGCCGGGGAGCTGTTTTTT
TRBV15	TRBD1	many	TRBJ1-3	CATSRDHRGNGNTIYF	TGTGCCACCAGCAGAGATCACAGGGGGAATGGAAACACCATATATTTT
TRBV28	TRBD2	many	TRBJ2-2	CASRDGTSGRGSNTGELFF	TGTGCCAGCAGGGACGGGACTAGCGGGAGGGGCTCGAACACCGGGGAGCTGTTTTTT
TRBV12-3/TRBV12-4	-	many	TRBJ2-5	CASSPSLPRETQYF	TGTGCCAGCAGTCCGAGCCTCCCGCGGGAGACCCAGTACTTC
TRBV20-1	-	many	TRBJ2-7	CSASANYEQYF	TGCAGTGCCAGCGCCAACTACGAGCAGTACTTC
TRBV5-1	TRBD2	many	TRBJ2-1	CASSLGGSGRGGEQFF	TGCGCCAGCAGCTTGGGGGGCAGCGGGAGAGGCGGAGAGCAGTTCTTC
TRBV20-1	-	many	TRBJ1-1	CSALRVNTEAFF	TGCAGTGCTCTGCGGGTGAACACTGAAGCTTTCTTT
TRBV6-2/TRBV6-3	-	few	TRBJ1-5	CASTAAAWSNQPQHF	TGTGCCAGCACCGCCGCGGCGTGGAGCAATCAGCCCCAGCATTTT
TRBV5-1	TRBD1	many	TRBJ2-1	CASSLAIQGADEQFF	TGCGCCAGCAGCTTGGCCATACAGGGGGCAGATGAGCAGTTCTTC
TRBV11-2	-	many	TRBJ2-1	CASSLRRGVNEQFF	TGTGCCAGCAGCCTAAGAAGGGGGGTCAATGAGCAGTTCTTC
TRBV12-3/TRBV12-4	TRBD2	many	TRBJ2-1	CASSSVAGYNEQFF	TGTGCCAGCAGTTCGGTAGCGGGATACAATGAGCAGTTCTTC
TRBV20-1	-	many	TRBJ2-2	CSASYGGELFF	TGCAGTGCTAGTTATGGCGGGGAGCTGTTTTTT
TRBV7-8	TRBD1	many	TRBJ2-4	CASSSGQGAKNIQYF	TGTGCCAGCAGCTCGGGACAGGGGGCCAAAAACATTCAGTACTTC
TRBV11-3	-	few	TRBJ2-3	CASSLTGGSTDTQYF	TGTGCCAGCAGCTTAACGGGCGGGAGCACAGATACGCAGTATTTT
TRBV11-2	-	many	TRBJ2-6	CASSLDLRESSSGANVLTF	TGTGCCAGCAGCTTAGACCTACGGGAATCCTCCTCTGGGGCCAACGTCCTGACTTTC
TRBV7-9	-	many	TRBJ2-3	CASSWPPLF	TGTGCCAGCAGCTGGCCCCCCCTTTTT
TRBV5-5	-	many	TRBJ2-2	CASSRIIFGELFF	TGTGCCAGCAGCCGAATCATATTCGGGGAGCTGTTTTTT
TRBV12-3/TRBV12-4	TRBD2	many	TRBJ2-5	CASSLVGGLFETQYF	TGTGCCAGCAGTTTAGTGGGAGGGCTATTTGAGACCCAGTACTTC
TRBV3-1	TRBD2	few	TRBJ2-1	CASSQGTGGMNEQFF	TGTGCCAGCAGCCAAGGTACGGGAGGGATGAATGAGCAGTTCTTC
TRBV7-9	-	many	TRBJ2-1	CASSQTGQRVVNEQFF	TGTGCCAGCAGCCAGACGGGTCAACGGGTAGTCAATGAGCAGTTCTTC
TRBV3-1	-	many	TRBJ1-1	CASSRLGANQNTEAFF	TGTGCCAGCAGCCGACTGGGGGCTAACCAGAACACTGAAGCTTTCTTT
TRBV29-1	-	many	TRBJ2-1	CSVDWDTYEQFF	TGCAGCGTTGATTGGGACACCTATGAGCAGTTCTTC
TRBV5-1	TRBD1	many	TRBJ1-4	CASSPGTGGSGEKLFF	TGCGCCAGCAGCCCCGGGACAGGGGGCTCAGGTGAAAAACTGTTTTTT
TRBV6-4	TRBD1	many	TRBJ2-1	CASSGQGAINEQFF	TGTGCCAGCAGCGGACAGGGGGCTATCAATGAGCAGTTCTTC
TRBV20-1	-	many	TRBJ2-2	CSAREALTGELFF	TGCAGTGCTAGAGAGGCCCTCACCGGGGAGCTGTTTTTT
TRBV12-3/TRBV12-4	-	many	TRBJ1-2	CASSFGGGGYTF	TGTGCCAGCAGTTTCGGGGGCGGTGGCTACACCTTC
TRBV12-3/TRBV12-4	-	many	TRBJ1-5	CASSPRRGHQPQHF	TGTGCCAGCAGTCCTCGACGGGGGCATCAGCCCCAGCATTTT
TRBV14	-	few	TRBJ2-3	CASSQVIPLGWGTQYF	TGTGCCAGCAGCCAAGTTATCCCCCTCGGGTGGGGTACGCAGTATTTT
TRBV29-1	-	many	TRBJ1-1	CSVVTNTEAFF	TGCAGCGTTGTAACGAACACTGAAGCTTTCTTT
TRBV5-1	TRBD2	many	TRBJ2-2	CASSLTTSGKPGELFF	TGCGCCAGCAGCTTGACGACTAGCGGGAAGCCCGGGGAGCTGTTTTTT
TRBV7-2	TRBD2	-	TRBJ2-5	CASSLLSSGSYVETQYF	TGTGCCAGCAGCCTACTCTCTAGCGGGAGCTACGTAGAGACCCAGTACTTC
TRBV20-1	-	many	TRBJ2-7	CSASGSRGDEQYF	TGCAGTGCTTCAGGCTCTAGAGGCGACGAGCAGTACTTC
TRBV12-3/TRBV12-4	-	many	TRBJ1-1	CASSLGSLGTEAFF	TGTGCCAGCAGTTTAGGTTCGTTGGGCACTGAAGCTTTCTTT
TRBV20-1	TRBD1	-	TRBJ1-2	CSAQGEGYGYTF	TGCAGTGCCCAGGGGGAGGGATATGGCTACACCTTC
TRBV30	-	many	TRBJ1-4	CAWSVHPNEKLFF	TGTGCCTGGAGTGTACACCCTAATGAAAAACTGTTTTTT
TRBV19	-	many	TRBJ2-2	CASRSSSHTGELFF	TGTGCCAGTAGGAGTTCTTCCCACACCGGGGAGCTGTTTTTT
TRBV20-1	TRBD2	many	TRBJ2-1	CSARALRRIAGGSSYNEQFF	TGCAGTGCTAGAGCCTTGAGGAGGATAGCGGGAGGGAGCTCCTACAATGAGCAGTTCTTC
TRBV7-9	TRBD1	many	TRBJ2-3	CASSTTGGSTDTQYF	TGTGCCAGCAGCACGACAGGGGGTAGCACAGATACGCAGTATTTT
TRBV5-6	TRBD1	few	TRBJ1-5	CARAETRGRDGQPQHF	TGTGCCAGAGCCGAAACCAGGGGGCGAGATGGTCAGCCCCAGCATTTT
TRBV5-1	-	many	TRBJ2-5	CASSDVGTQYF	TGCGCCAGCAGCGACGTGGGGACCCAGTACTTC
TRBV6-1	-	few	TRBJ1-1	CASCEAGRGAEAFF	TGTGCCAGCTGCGAGGCAGGTCGGGGCGCTGAAGCTTTCTTT
TRBV29-1	-	many	TRBJ2-6	CSVQGTGANVLTF	TGCAGCGTTCAGGGGACGGGGGCCAACGTCCTGACTTTC
TRBV12-3/TRBV12-4	TRBD1	-	TRBJ1-6	CASRPGGANSPLHF	TGTGCCAGCAGACCAGGGGGCGCGAATTCACCCCTCCACTTT
TRBV20-1	-	many	TRBJ2-3	CSARIRAPPDTQYF	TGCAGTGCTAGGATCCGGGCCCCCCCAGATACGCAGTATTTT
TRBV11-2	-	many	TRBJ1-2	CASSSSGGRWDGYTF	TGTGCCAGCAGCTCGTCGGGGGGCCGGTGGGATGGCTACACCTTC
TRBV6-1	-	many	TRBJ2-7	CASSRPPWLEQYF	TGTGCCAGCAGCAGGCCCCCCTGGCTCGAGCAGTACTTC
TRBV27	-	many	TRBJ2-2	CASSLSRNTGELFF	TGTGCCAGCAGTTTATCGCGAAACACCGGGGAGCTGTTTTTT
TRBV29-1	TRBD1	many	TRBJ1-5	CSVTGGDINQPQHF	TGCAGCGTAACAGGGGGCGACATTAATCAGCCCCAGCATTTT
TRBV7-9	TRBD2	many	TRBJ2-7	CASSLGGGYYEQYF	TGTGCCAGCAGCTTGGGGGGGGGATACTACGAGCAGTACTTC
TRBV4-1	-	many	TRBJ2-2	CASSQDRPWGNTGELFF	TGCGCCAGCAGCCAAGATCGCCCCTGGGGGAACACCGGGGAGCTGTTTTTT
TRBV19	-	many	TRBJ2-6	CASSISKNRAAFGANVLTF	TGTGCCAGTAGTATAAGCAAGAACAGGGCGGCGTTTGGGGCCAACGTCCTGACTTTC
TRBV30	-	many	TRBJ2-7	CAWSVGQGPYEQYF	TGTGCCTGGAGTGTAGGGCAGGGCCCCTACGAGCAGTACTTC
TRBV7-8	TRBD2	-	TRBJ2-5	CASSLAKGGQVETQYF	TGTGCCAGCAGCTTAGCGAAGGGAGGGCAGGTCGAGACCCAGTACTTC